One and the same sample provided the 30 T cell receptor beta chains below, sequenced in a study of blood T cell repertoires in COVID-19. Libraries were prepared by immunoSEQ multiplex PCR; TCRdb keeps only in-frame clonotypes and omits some of them. In the table there are roughly 290,000 clones, 86% of which are singletons. Specimen: peripheral blood. These receptors originate from a woman younger than 45 who had recovered from COVID-19.

For the CDR3, the DNA is TGTGCCAGTAGTATAGATGGCGGGGGCAATCAGCCCCAGCATTTT. Encoded protein: CASSIDGGGNQPQHF. The chain employs TRBV19 and TRBJ1-5; D is ambiguous. CDR1 is LNHDA, CDR2 SQIVND, per germline (reference sequence). V was trimmed by 0 bases and J by 2 bases, leaving 8 bases between them. The CDR3 is 15 amino acids.

The count of this clone is one. This rearrangement joins TRBV6-6 to TRBJ1-1, with a weak D call TRBD1 (5 bases). CDR1 is MNHNY and CDR2 is SVGAGI in the germline V gene (reference sequence). The CDR3 extends over 12 amino acids. V lost 8 bases and J 3 bases, leaving 10 bases between the germline ends. The CDR3 DNA follows: TGTGCCAGCTGGGGGGGACACACTGAAGCTTTCTTT. Protein: CASWGGHTEAFF.

This chain joins TRBV7-2 and TRBJ1-2; D may be TRBD1 (5 bases). Between the trimmed V and J ends, which lost 3 bases and 3 bases, there was a span of 8 bases. The germline CDR1 and CDR2 sequences are SGHTA and FQGNSA. The CDR3 is 13 amino acids. The CDR3 sequence is CASSFLGDYGYTF. The CDR3 DNA sequence: TGTGCCAGCAGCTTTTTAGGGGACTATGGCTACACCTTC. The full variable domain, with the rest looked up from reference TRBV7-2 and TRBJ1-2, is GAGVSQSPSNKVTEKGKDVELRCDPISGHTALYWYRQSLGQGLEFLIYFQGNSAPDKSGLPSDRFSAERTGGSVSTLTIQRTQQEDSAVYLCASSFLGDYGYTFGSGTRLTVV.

This chain joins TRBV6-5 and TRBJ2-7, with 10 bases matching TRBD2. Germline assignment: CDR1 MNHEY and CDR2 SVGAGI. V shed 6 bases, J shed 1 base, and the junction held 6 bases outside the gene matches. The CDR3 extends over 15 amino acids. The CDR3 coding sequence is TGTGCCAGCAGCGACGGACTAGCGGCTTCCTACGAGCAGTACTTC. Translating it yields CASSDGLAASYEQYF.

The chain has TRBV28 and TRBJ1-1; D remains ambiguous. Trimming shortened V by 6 bases and J by 4 bases, and 15 bases separated the two germline ends. Germline V CDR1 and CDR2: MDHEN, SYDVKM. The length of the CDR3 is 14 residues. CDR3: CASRAPLAGTEAFF. The CDR3 DNA sequence: TGTGCCAGCAGAGCTCCACTCGCAGGCACTGAAGCTTTCTTT.

CDR3 DNA: TGCGCCAGCAGTGAAGGACTAGCGGGAAGCGATGAGCAGTTCTTC. It is translated as CASSEGLAGSDEQFF. The chain links TRBV10-2 to TRBJ2-1, with TRBD2 matching over 12 bases. V was pared by 3 bases and J by 8 bases, with 5 bases of the junction left unmatched. Germline V CDR1 and CDR2: WSHSY, SAAADI. This CDR3 comprises 15 residues.

This sequence joins TRBV4-1 and TRBJ2-7, with 9 bases lining up with TRBD2. CDR1 is MGHRA and CDR2 is YSYEKL in the germline V gene. V lost 0 bases to trimming and J lost 6 bases; unmatched junction nucleotides: 9. The CDR3 runs to 16 residues. The CDR3 bases are TGCGCCAGCAGCCAAGATGGCCTAGCGGGAAGGCGCGAGCAGTACTTC. Its protein is CASSQDGLAGRREQYF.

This chain uses TRBV19 with TRBJ2-3, with 9 bases identical to TRBD1. CDR1 is LNHDA, CDR2 SQIVND, per germline (reference sequence). After removal of 8 bases from V and 6 bases from J, the junction contained 12 bases not matched to a gene. This CDR3 spans 15 amino acids. The CDR3 sequence is CASVPTGGSGDTQYF. CDR3 coding DNA: TGTGCCAGTGTTCCGACAGGGGGAAGTGGGGATACGCAGTATTTT.

The chain employs TRBV5-6 and TRBJ1-1, with D possibly TRBD1 on 6 matching bases. This CDR3 has 15 amino acids. Looked up from germline, CDR1 is SGHDT and CDR2 is YYEEEE. V was shortened by 6 bases and J by 0 bases, with 15 bases between the two germline ends. CDR3 amino acids: CASNLDSYLNTEAFF. For the CDR3, the DNA is TGTGCCAGCAACCTGGACAGCTACTTGAACACTGAAGCTTTCTTT.

The rearrangement links TRBV23-1 to TRBJ2-7, with D perhaps matching TRBD1 (6 bases). TRBV23-1 is sorted into the ORF group, with uncertain function. V was pared by 0 bases and J by 4 bases, with 10 bases between. This CDR3 spans 14 amino acids. The CDR3 is CASSQSGHKYEQYF. In nucleotides, the CDR3 is TGCGCCAGCAGTCAATCGGGACACAAGTACGAGCAGTACTTC.

The V call is TRBV19, the J call TRBJ2-1; 8 nucleotides match TRBD1. Germline assignment: CDR1 LNHDA and CDR2 SQIVND (reference sequence). There are 13 residues in the CDR3. Trimming took 6 bases from V and 7 from J; bases not matched to a gene: 5. The CDR3 reads CASSRGTGNEQFF. The CDR3 nucleotides are TGTGCCAGTAGCCGCGGGACAGGTAATGAGCAGTTCTTC.

This chain joins TRBV5-1 and TRBJ1-1; 7 nucleotides align to TRBD1. Per germline, CDR1 SGHRS and CDR2 YFSETQ. CDR3 length equals 17 residues. The ends lost 4 bases at V and 3 bases at J; junction bases unmatched: 15. Here the CDR3 reads CASSATLPGQFDTEAFF. As DNA, the CDR3 is TGCGCCAGCAGCGCGACTCTACCGGGACAGTTTGACACTGAAGCTTTCTTT.

The J gene is TRBJ2-1, the V gene TRBV5-1; D may be TRBD1 (6 bases). Trimming stripped 4 bases from V and 0 bases from J, with 11 bases between. Per the germline V gene, CDR1 is SGHRS and CDR2 is YFSETQ. CDR3 length: 15 residues. CDR3 region: CASSPKGGSYNEQFF. DNA for the CDR3: TGCGCCAGCAGCCCTAAAGGGGGCTCCTACAATGAGCAGTTCTTC.

The chain carries TRBV30 and TRBJ1-2; no definite D call. The CDR3 covers 12 residues. V shed 2 bases and J shed 5 bases, with 9 bases lying between them. CDR1 is GTSNPN and CDR2 is SVGIG in the germline V gene (reference sequence). This chain's CDR3 is CAWSTRLYGYTF. CDR3 nucleotide sequence: TGTGCCTGGAGTACCAGGCTTTATGGCTACACCTTC.

The chain is built from TRBV5-4 and TRBJ1-1; TRBD1 matches 7 bases. From germline, CDR1 is SGHNT and CDR2 YYREEE (reference sequence). V lost 6 bases and J lost 1; bases outside the gene matches: 6. The CDR3 loop spans 14 amino acids. CDR3 residues: CASIPDRWNTEAFF. The CDR3 DNA is TGTGCCAGCATCCCGGACAGGTGGAACACTGAAGCTTTCTTT.

The J gene is TRBJ2-7, the V gene TRBV18, with a possible D match to TRBD2 (6 bases). V dropped 2 bases and J dropped 7 bases, with 9 bases sitting between them. Germline V lookup: CDR1 KGHSH, CDR2 LQKENI. This CDR3 is built from 12 residues. The CDR3 loop is CASSPGAGEQYF. As DNA, the CDR3 is TGTGCCAGCTCACCAGGGGCGGGGGAGCAGTACTTC.

V gene TRBV18 combines with J gene TRBJ2-2; 11 positions match TRBD2. CDR1 KGHSH and CDR2 LQKENI come from the germline V gene. V shed 5 bases and J 5 bases; nucleotides not matched to a gene: 7. CDR3 size: 16 residues. The CDR3 DNA reads as TGTGCCAGCTCAGCGTTACTAGCGGGGGAGACCGGGGAGCTGTTTTTT. The encoded protein is CASSALLAGETGELFF.

The rearrangement uses TRBV5-4 and TRBJ2-2, with D hard to call. V lost 0 bases to trimming and J lost 3 bases, with 12 bases between them. CDR1 is SGHNT and CDR2 is YYREEE in the germline V gene (reference sequence). The CDR3 sequence is 16 residues long. The CDR3 bases are TGTGCCAGCAGCTTGGGTCAGATTCGGGACACCGGGGAGCTGTTTTTT. Amino acids: CASSLGQIRDTGELFF.

The V and J genes are TRBV19 and TRBJ2-7, with 8 bases identical to TRBD1. The J segment lost 7 bases and the V segment lost 3 bases, leaving 11 bases of the junction unmatched. The CDR3 extends over 15 amino acids. Germline V CDR1 and CDR2: LNHDA, SQIVND (reference sequence). CDR3 coding DNA: TGTGCCAGTAGTATGGGGGACAGGAGCCCTCGGGAGCAGTACTTC. As protein: CASSMGDRSPREQYF. Full variable domain (outside the CDR3, taken from reference TRBV19 and TRBJ2-7): DGGITQSPKYLFRKEGQNVTLSCEQNLNHDAMYWYRQDPGQGLRLIYYSQIVNDFQKGDIAEGYSVSREKKESFPLTVTSAQKNPTAFYLCASSMGDRSPREQYFGPGTRLTVT.

This clone occurred a few times. The J gene is TRBJ2-1, the V gene TRBV29-1; the D gene is possibly TRBD2 (5 bases). CDR1 is SQVTM, CDR2 ANQGSEA, per germline. The CDR3 spans 14 residues. V dropped 4 bases and J dropped 0 bases, with 10 bases sitting between them. CDR3: CSVGRRSSYNEQFF. The CDR3 DNA reads as TGCAGCGTTGGGAGGCGGAGCTCCTACAATGAGCAGTTCTTC.

The chain is built from TRBV5-1 and TRBJ1-4; 11 bases match TRBD1. With 7 bases clipped from V and 5 bases from J, the junction kept 4 bases outside the gene matches. This CDR3 region has 14 residues. Germline V gene lookup returns CDR1 SGHRS and CDR2 YFSETQ. In nucleotides, the CDR3 is TGCGCCAGCGGTAGGACAGGGGGCAATGAAAAACTGTTTTTT. This encodes CASGRTGGNEKLFF.

This rearrangement joins TRBV29-1 to TRBJ2-7; tentatively, D is TRBD2 (5 bases). Germline-derived CDR1 and CDR2 are SQVTM and ANQGSEA. The CDR3 loop spans 11 amino acids. V lost 5 bases, J lost 3 bases, and 8 bases lay in between. CDR3 DNA: TGCAGCGTTTCACGGGACTACGAGCAGTACTTC. It is translated as CSVSRDYEQYF.

The genes are TRBV18 and TRBJ2-1; the D gene is possibly TRBD1 (6 bases). The V gene lost 2 bases and the J gene lost 3 bases, with 17 bases spanning the gap. Looked up from germline, CDR1 is KGHSH and CDR2 is LQKENI. The CDR3 is made up of 17 amino acids. The CDR3: CASSPNRPDSLYNEQFF. In DNA form, the CDR3 reads TGTGCCAGCTCACCAAACCGTCCGGACAGCCTCTACAATGAGCAGTTCTTC.

The chain carries TRBV6-5 and TRBJ1-1; 7 bases are shared with TRBD1. In germline, CDR1 is MNHEY, CDR2 SVGAGI. CDR3 length equals 16 residues. V gave up 2 bases and J gave up 0 bases; unmatched junction bases: 6. Here the CDR3 reads CASSYRGTVLNTEAFF. DNA for the CDR3: TGTGCCAGCAGTTACAGAGGGACAGTTTTGAACACTGAAGCTTTCTTT.

V usage is TRBV19 and J usage is TRBJ2-2, with TRBD1 matching over 9 bases. Germline CDR1 and CDR2: LNHDA and SQIVND (reference sequence). V was clipped by 4 bases and J by 9 bases; unmatched bases: 6. This CDR3 has 14 residues. CDR3 region: CASSRRTGERELFF. In DNA, the CDR3 is TGTGCCAGTAGTAGGAGGACAGGGGAGAGGGAGCTGTTTTTT.

The chain has TRBV27 and TRBJ2-1, with 8 bases lining up with TRBD1. CDR3 length equals 14 residues. Germline-derived CDR1 and CDR2 are MNHEY and SMNVEV (reference sequence). V lost 2 bases, J lost 7 bases, and 4 bases stayed unmatched. The CDR3 is CASSLQGAWNEQFF. DNA for the CDR3: TGTGCCAGCAGTTTACAGGGGGCTTGGAATGAGCAGTTCTTC.

The chain joins TRBV7-2 to TRBJ2-7; 8 bases map to TRBD2. Germline V gives CDR1 SGHTA, CDR2 FQGNSA. J was trimmed by 3 bases and V by 2 bases; bases with no gene match: 6. The CDR3 has 15 amino acids. CDR3 sequence: CASSLITSGIYEQYF. The DNA of the CDR3 is TGTGCCAGCAGCTTAATTACTAGCGGTATCTACGAGCAGTACTTC. Based on the CDR3 plus reference TRBV7-2 and TRBJ2-7, the full variable domain is GAGVSQSPSNKVTEKGKDVELRCDPISGHTALYWYRQSLGQGLEFLIYFQGNSAPDKSGLPSDRFSAERTGGSVSTLTIQRTQQEDSAVYLCASSLITSGIYEQYFGPGTRLTVT.

This clone was seen a single time. The rearrangement links TRBV11-2 to TRBJ2-7, with D perhaps TRBD2 (6 bases). Between the trimmed V and J ends, which lost 1 base and 0 bases, there was a span of 13 bases. The CDR3 length is 16 residues. Per germline, CDR1 SGHAT and CDR2 FQNNGV. The CDR3 loop reads CASSLVGGGTSYEQYF. Written as DNA, the CDR3 is TGTGCCAGCAGCTTAGTTGGAGGAGGGACCTCCTACGAGCAGTACTTC.

This clone has more than one count but fewer than ten. The V gene is TRBV6-6, the J gene TRBJ1-5; TRBD1 is a possible D gene (5 bases). The V gene lost 4 bases and the J gene lost 7 bases, with 14 bases spanning the gap. Germline-derived CDR1 and CDR2 are MNHNY and SVGAGI (reference sequence). The CDR3 runs to 14 residues. The CDR3 bases are TGTGCCAGCAGTTTTCAGGGCCAAGAACAGCCCCAGCATTTT. It translates to CASSFQGQEQPQHF.

The genes are TRBV3-1 (or the pseudogene TRBV3-2) and TRBJ2-1; 9 nucleotides align to TRBD1. CDR3 length: 16 residues. CDR1 is LGHDT, CDR2 YNNKEL, per germline (reference sequence). J gave up 7 bases and V 1 base, and 8 bases lay outside the gene matches. CDR3 in amino acids: CASSQVMGQGGNEQFF. The CDR3 bases are TGTGCCAGCAGCCAAGTTATGGGACAGGGTGGAAATGAGCAGTTCTTC.